The rows below give T cell receptor beta chains drawn from one sample of a study of T-cell memory formation after mild COVID-19. TCRdb re-analysed the 5' RACE reads in MiXCR, keeping a single row per CDR3 protein. The table records 550,000 to 650,000 distinct CDR3 sequences, 17% of them present only once. The specimen was PBMCs or a T cell subset sorted from them (not recorded which). These receptors all stem from an adult woman who had mild COVID-19 (a few samples of this study predate the infection). Cell type and time point are not known. Each CDR3 is given with its conserved first and last residue. Each record gives: V gene, D gene, clone size, J gene, CDR3 protein, CDR3 DNA. The D gene is left open where the match is weak. The listing skips clone size in some rows; elsewhere it reads once, few, many or a size class.

V gene: TRBV5-1; D gene: TRBD2; clone size: many; J gene: TRBJ2-5; CDR3 protein: CASSLAGLETQYF; CDR3 DNA: TGCGCCAGCAGCTTAGCGGGATTAGAGACCCAGTACTTC
V gene: TRBV3-1; D gene: NA; clone size: few; J gene: TRBJ1-4; CDR3 protein: CASSQDLGESNEKLFF; CDR3 DNA: TGTGCCAGCAGCCAAGACCTTGGAGAGTCTAATGAAAAACTGTTTTTT
V gene: TRBV24-1; D gene: TRBD2; clone size: few; J gene: TRBJ2-1; CDR3 protein: CATSDLPVAGGRREQFF; CDR3 DNA: TGTGCCACCAGTGATTTACCGGTAGCGGGAGGGCGACGGGAGCAGTTCTTC
V gene: TRBV7-9; D gene: NA; clone size: few; J gene: TRBJ2-1; CDR3 protein: CASSLRRQGLEQFF; CDR3 DNA: TGTGCCAGCAGCTTAAGGAGGCAGGGCCTTGAGCAGTTCTTC
V gene: TRBV4-3; D gene: TRBD1; clone size: few; J gene: TRBJ2-3; CDR3 protein: CASSQGGPRGPTDTQYF; CDR3 DNA: TGCGCCAGCAGCCAAGGGGGGCCGAGGGGGCCGACAGATACGCAGTATTTT
V gene: TRBV27; D gene: NA; clone size: NA; J gene: TRBJ1-5; CDR3 protein: CASSLFGGNQPQHF; CDR3 DNA: TGTGCCAGCAGTTTGTTTGGGGGGAATCAGCCCCAGCATTTT
V gene: TRBV5-1; D gene: NA; clone size: few; J gene: TRBJ2-3; CDR3 protein: CASSLEGPPDTQYF; CDR3 DNA: TGCGCCAGCAGCTTGGAAGGGCCCCCAGATACGCAGTATTTT
V gene: TRBV7-3; D gene: TRBD1; clone size: once; J gene: TRBJ2-3; CDR3 protein: CASSNQSGTGVPDTQYF; CDR3 DNA: TGTGCCAGCAGCAACCAATCCGGGACAGGGGTCCCAGATACGCAGTATTTT
V gene: TRBV9; D gene: TRBD1; clone size: NA; J gene: TRBJ1-3; CDR3 protein: CASSAGRTGSGNTIYF; CDR3 DNA: TGTGCCAGCAGCGCCGGCAGGACAGGCTCTGGAAACACCATATATTTT
V gene: TRBV12-3/TRBV12-4; D gene: NA; clone size: NA; J gene: TRBJ2-7; CDR3 protein: CASSRKDISYEQYF; CDR3 DNA: TGTGCCAGCAGTCGAAAGGACATCTCCTACGAGCAGTACTTC
V gene: TRBV4-1; D gene: NA; clone size: NA; J gene: TRBJ2-7; CDR3 protein: CASSQTGTENNEQYF; CDR3 DNA: TGCGCCAGCAGCCAAACCGGGACGGAAAACAACGAGCAGTACTTC
V gene: TRBV11-1; D gene: NA; clone size: few; J gene: TRBJ2-7; CDR3 protein: CASSPTGTGLSYEQYF; CDR3 DNA: TGTGCCAGCAGCCCCACAGGGACGGGCCTTTCCTACGAGCAGTACTTC
V gene: TRBV18; D gene: NA; clone size: few; J gene: TRBJ2-3; CDR3 protein: CASSPRADTQYF; CDR3 DNA: TGTGCCAGCTCACCACGGGCCGATACGCAGTATTTT
V gene: TRBV5-1; D gene: TRBD2; clone size: few; J gene: TRBJ2-5; CDR3 protein: CASSLGVPKREWEETQYF; CDR3 DNA: TGCGCCAGCAGCTTGGGAGTACCTAAGCGGGAATGGGAAGAGACCCAGTACTTC
V gene: TRBV7-7; D gene: TRBD2; clone size: NA; J gene: TRBJ2-2; CDR3 protein: CASGGLTGELFF; CDR3 DNA: TGTGCTAGCGGGGGTCTCACCGGGGAGCTGTTTTTT
V gene: TRBV7-2; D gene: NA; clone size: few; J gene: TRBJ2-1; CDR3 protein: CASSQRRYNEQFF; CDR3 DNA: TGTGCCAGCAGCCAACGTAGGTACAATGAGCAGTTCTTC
V gene: TRBV30; D gene: NA; clone size: few; J gene: TRBJ1-5; CDR3 protein: CAWSVRQSGQPQHF; CDR3 DNA: TGTGCCTGGAGTGTAAGACAGTCGGGGCAGCCCCAGCATTTT
V gene: TRBV2; D gene: NA; clone size: few; J gene: TRBJ2-1; CDR3 protein: CASLDPSQRGEQFF; CDR3 DNA: TGTGCCAGCCTAGATCCGAGCCAGCGAGGTGAGCAGTTCTTC
V gene: TRBV7-6; D gene: TRBD1; clone size: NA; J gene: TRBJ2-3; CDR3 protein: CASTTGGGFTDTQYF; CDR3 DNA: TGTGCCAGCACAACAGGGGGCGGATTCACAGATACGCAGTATTTT
V gene: TRBV7-9; D gene: TRBD1; clone size: few; J gene: TRBJ1-6; CDR3 protein: CASSSQGANSPLHF; CDR3 DNA: TGTGCCAGCAGCTCCCAGGGGGCCAATTCACCCCTCCACTTT
V gene: TRBV3-1; D gene: NA; clone size: NA; J gene: TRBJ2-7; CDR3 protein: CASSQAGFSYEQYF; CDR3 DNA: TGTGCCAGCAGCCAAGCAGGGTTCTCCTACGAGCAGTACTTC
V gene: TRBV3-1; D gene: TRBD2; clone size: NA; J gene: TRBJ2-5; CDR3 protein: CASSQVGGGARETQYF; CDR3 DNA: TGTGCCAGCAGCCAAGTCGGCGGGGGGGCGCGGGAGACCCAGTACTTC
V gene: TRBV12-3/TRBV12-4; D gene: NA; clone size: few; J gene: TRBJ2-1; CDR3 protein: CASSFSGAKSYNEQFF; CDR3 DNA: TGTGCCAGCAGTTTTTCCGGGGCGAAATCCTACAATGAGCAGTTCTTC